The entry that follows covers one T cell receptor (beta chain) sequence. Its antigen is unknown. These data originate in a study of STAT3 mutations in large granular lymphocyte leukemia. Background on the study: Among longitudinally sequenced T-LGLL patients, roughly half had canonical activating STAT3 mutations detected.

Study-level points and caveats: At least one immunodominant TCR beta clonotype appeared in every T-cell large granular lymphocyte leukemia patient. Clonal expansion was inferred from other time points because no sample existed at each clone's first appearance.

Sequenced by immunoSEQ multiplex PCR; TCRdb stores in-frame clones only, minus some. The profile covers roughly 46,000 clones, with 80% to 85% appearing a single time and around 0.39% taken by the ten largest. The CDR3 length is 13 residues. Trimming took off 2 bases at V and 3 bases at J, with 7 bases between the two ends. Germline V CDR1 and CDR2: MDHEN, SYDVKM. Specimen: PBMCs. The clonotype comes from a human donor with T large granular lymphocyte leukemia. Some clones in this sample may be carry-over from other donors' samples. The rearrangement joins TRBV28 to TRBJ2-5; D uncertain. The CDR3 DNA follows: TGTGCCAGCAGTTTAATCCTCGAAGAGACCCAGTACTTC. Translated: CASSLILEETQYF.